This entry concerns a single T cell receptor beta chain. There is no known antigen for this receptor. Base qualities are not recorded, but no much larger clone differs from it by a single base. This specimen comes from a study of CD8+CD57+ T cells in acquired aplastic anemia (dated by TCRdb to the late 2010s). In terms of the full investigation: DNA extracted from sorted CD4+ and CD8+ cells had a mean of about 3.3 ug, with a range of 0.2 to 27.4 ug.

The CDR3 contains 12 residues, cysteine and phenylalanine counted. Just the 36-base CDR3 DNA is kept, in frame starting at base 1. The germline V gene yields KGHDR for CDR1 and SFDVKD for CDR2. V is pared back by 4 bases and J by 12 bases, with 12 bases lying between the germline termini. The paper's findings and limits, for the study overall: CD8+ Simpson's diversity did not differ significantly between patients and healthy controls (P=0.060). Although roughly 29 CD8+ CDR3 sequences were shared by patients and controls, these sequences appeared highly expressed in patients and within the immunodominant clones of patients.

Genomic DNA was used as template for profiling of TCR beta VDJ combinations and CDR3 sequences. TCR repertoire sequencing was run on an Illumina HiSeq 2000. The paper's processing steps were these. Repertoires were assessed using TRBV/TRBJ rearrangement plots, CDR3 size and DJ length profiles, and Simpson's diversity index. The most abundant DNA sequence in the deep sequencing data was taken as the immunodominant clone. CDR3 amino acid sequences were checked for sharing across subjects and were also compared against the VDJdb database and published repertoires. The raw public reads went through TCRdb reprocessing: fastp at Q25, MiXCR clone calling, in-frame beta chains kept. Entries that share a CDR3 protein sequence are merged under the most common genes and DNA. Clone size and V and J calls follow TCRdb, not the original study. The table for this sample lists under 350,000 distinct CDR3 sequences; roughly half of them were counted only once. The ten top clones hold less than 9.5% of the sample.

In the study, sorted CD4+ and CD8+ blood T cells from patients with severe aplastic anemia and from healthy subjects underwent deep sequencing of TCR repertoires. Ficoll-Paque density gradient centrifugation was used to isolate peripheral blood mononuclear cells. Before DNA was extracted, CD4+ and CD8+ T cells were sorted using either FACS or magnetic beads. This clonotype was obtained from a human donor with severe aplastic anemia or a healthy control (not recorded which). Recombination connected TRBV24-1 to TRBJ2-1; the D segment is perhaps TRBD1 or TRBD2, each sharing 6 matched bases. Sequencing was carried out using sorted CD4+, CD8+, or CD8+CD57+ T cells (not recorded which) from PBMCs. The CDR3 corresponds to CATSDPWGAQFF. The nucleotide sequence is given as TGTGCCACCAGTGACCCCTGGGGGGCGCAGTTCTTC.